The TCR beta chain under discussion was sequenced for a study of CD8+ T cells in alopecia areata. As the sequencing template, cDNA was produced by extracting RNA and reverse transcribing it. Assay: immunoSEQ multiplex PCR; the TCRdb copy retains only in-frame clones and omits some. The data hold 150,000 or so clones, with around 47% observed a single time. This receptor was obtained from a human donor with alopecia areata. The sequenced material came from CD4+ T cells sorted from blood.

The CDR3 region has the DNA TGCAGCGGAACTAGCTCCACCGGGGAGCTGTTTTTT. This codes for CSGTSSTGELFF. J is TRBJ2-2 and V is TRBV29-1; possibly TRBD2 for D (6 bases). V was clipped by 7 bases and J by 4 bases, with 10 bases between them. The CDR3 is 12 residues long. CDR1 SQVTM and CDR2 ANQGSEA come from the germline V gene.